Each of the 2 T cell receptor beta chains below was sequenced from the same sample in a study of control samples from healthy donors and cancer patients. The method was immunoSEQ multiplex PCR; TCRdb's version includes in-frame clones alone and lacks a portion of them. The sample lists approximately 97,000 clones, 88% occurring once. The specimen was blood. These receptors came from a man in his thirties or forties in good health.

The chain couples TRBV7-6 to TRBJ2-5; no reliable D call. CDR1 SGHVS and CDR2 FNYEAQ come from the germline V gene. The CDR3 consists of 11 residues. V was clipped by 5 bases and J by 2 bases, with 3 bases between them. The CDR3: CASSVQETQYF. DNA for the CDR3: TGTGCCAGCAGCGTACAAGAGACCCAGTACTTC. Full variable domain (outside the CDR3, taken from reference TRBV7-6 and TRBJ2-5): GAGVSQSPRYKVTKRGQDVALRCDPISGHVSLYWYRQALGQGPEFLTYFNYEAQQDKSGLPNDRFSAERPEGSISTLTIQRTEQRDSAMYRCASSVQETQYFGPGTRLLVL.

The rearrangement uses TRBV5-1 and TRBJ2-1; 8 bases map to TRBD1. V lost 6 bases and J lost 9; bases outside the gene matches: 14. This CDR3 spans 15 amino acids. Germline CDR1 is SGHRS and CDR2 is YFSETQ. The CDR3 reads CASTNGPRQGLEQFF. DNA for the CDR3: TGCGCCAGCACGAACGGCCCGAGACAGGGGCTTGAGCAGTTCTTC.